A single sample gave rise to the 22 T cell receptor beta chains below, sequenced in a study of blood T cell repertoires in COVID-19. Sequencing used immunoSEQ multiplex PCR; TCRdb keeps in-frame clones, though not all of them. The repertoire includes tens of thousands of clones, roughly four fifths of them detected once, and more than 8% sits in the top ten. Sequenced: peripheral blood. These receptor sequences come from a woman aged 80 or over with acute or convalescent COVID-19.

The chain combines TRBV13 with TRBJ1-3; 7 bases fit TRBD1. V trimming: 5 bases; J trimming: 0 bases; junction bases outside the gene matches: 13. CDR3 length: 18 residues. The germline CDR1 and CDR2 sequences are PRHDT and FYEKMQ (reference sequence). CDR3 protein: CASSLKALTGTSGNTIYF. The CDR3 DNA reads TGTGCCAGCAGCCTTAAGGCGTTGACAGGGACCTCTGGAAACACCATATATTTT.

This chain links TRBV28 with TRBJ1-4; 8 bases line up with TRBD1. Trimming cost V 3 bases and J 10 bases; bases outside gene matches: 19. This CDR3 comprises 18 residues. The germline V gene has CDR1 MDHEN and CDR2 SYDVKM. DNA of the CDR3: TGTGCCAGCAGTTTGACAGGGGTCTACGGCCGTAATGAAGGAAAACTGTTTTTT. This codes for CASSLTGVYGRNEGKLFF.

This rearrangement joins TRBV9 to TRBJ2-3; 9 nucleotides align to TRBD1. Losses at the gene ends were 7 bases for V and 2 bases for J; bases not matched to a gene: 8. This CDR3 spans 15 amino acids. The germline gives CDR1 SGDLS, CDR2 YYNGEE. The CDR3 nucleotides are TGTGCCAGCTCCTCGACAGGGGGTTACACAGATACGCAGTATTTT. This codes for CASSSTGGYTDTQYF.

The gene calls are TRBV7-9 and TRBJ2-5; maybe TRBD1 (5 bases). V lost 3 bases and J 7 bases, leaving 15 bases between the germline ends. CDR1 is SEHNR and CDR2 is FQNEAQ in the germline V gene (reference sequence). The CDR3 is 14 residues long. The CDR3 is CASSFGLGQGTQYF. DNA of the CDR3: TGTGCCAGCAGCTTTGGTCTCGGCCAGGGGACCCAGTACTTC. The whole variable domain, remainder taken from reference TRBV7-9 and TRBJ2-5, is DTGVSQNPRHKITKRGQNVTFRCDPISEHNRLYWYRQTLGQGPEFLTYFQNEAQLEKSRLLSDRFSAERPKGSFSTLEIQRTEQGDSAMYLCASSFGLGQGTQYFGPGTRLLVL.

The J gene is TRBJ1-1, the V gene TRBV7-2; weak D call: TRBD1 (5 bases). The V gene's germline CDR1 is SGHTA and CDR2 FQGNSA. This CDR3 has 14 amino acids. Trimming stripped 5 bases from V and 10 bases from J, with 20 bases between. The CDR3 sequence: CASSQAPGYYGAFF. The CDR3 coding sequence is TGTGCCAGCAGCCAGGCCCCAGGGTATTATGGAGCTTTCTTT.

This rearrangement joins TRBV7-9 to TRBJ1-1, with a tentative D call TRBD1 (5 bases). V was shortened by 4 bases and J by 5 bases, with 8 bases between the two germline ends. In germline, CDR1 is SEHNR, CDR2 FQNEAQ (reference sequence). The CDR3 covers 12 residues. The CDR3 sequence: CASSSQGTEAFF. In DNA, the CDR3 is TGTGCCAGCAGCTCCCAGGGTACTGAAGCTTTCTTT. The full variable domain, its missing parts supplied by reference TRBV7-9 and TRBJ1-1, is DTGVSQNPRHKITKRGQNVTFRCDPISEHNRLYWYRQTLGQGPEFLTYFQNEAQLEKSRLLSDRFSAERPKGSFSTLEIQRTEQGDSAMYLCASSSQGTEAFFGQGTRLTVV.

The rearrangement links TRBV18 to TRBJ2-6; 8 nucleotides match TRBD2. V lost 3 bases, J lost 0 bases, and 1 base stayed unmatched. Germline loops: CDR1 KGHSH, CDR2 LQKENI. This CDR3 is built from 16 residues. The CDR3 region has the DNA TGTGCCAGCTCACCTCGGGGGGGCTCTGGGGCCAACGTCCTGACTTTC. Translated: CASSPRGGSGANVLTF. Drawing the rest from reference TRBV18 and TRBJ2-6, the complete variable domain is NAGVMQNPRHLVRRRGQEARLRCSPMKGHSHVYWYRQLPEEGLKFMVYLQKENIIDESGMPKERFSAEFPKEGPSILRIQQVVRGDSAAYFCASSPRGGSGANVLTFGAGSRLTVL.

The genes are TRBV10-2 and TRBJ1-5; D gene uncertain. Germline CDR1 WSHSY, CDR2 SAAADI. V lost 5 bases to trimming and J lost 7 bases, with 21 bases between them. The CDR3 contains 16 residues. CDR3 in amino acids: CASSTPGGRGGQPQHF. DNA of the CDR3: TGCGCCAGCAGTACCCCCGGAGGGAGAGGAGGGCAGCCCCAGCATTTT.

The rearrangement uses TRBV9 and TRBJ1-2; 7 nucleotides match TRBD1. The CDR3 covers 16 residues. V lost 0 bases and J lost 6; bases outside the gene matches: 11. CDR1 and CDR2 from the germline V gene are SGDLS and YYNGEE. In nucleotides, the CDR3 is TGTGCCAGCAGCGTAGAAGCGTGGAGGCAGGGGGATGGCTACACCTTC. Protein product: CASSVEAWRQGDGYTF. The full variable domain, completed using reference TRBV9 and TRBJ1-2, is DSGVTQTPKHLITATGQRVTLRCSPRSGDLSVYWYQQSLDQGLQFLIQYYNGEERAKGNILERFSAQQFPDLHSELNLSSLELGDSALYFCASSVEAWRQGDGYTFGSGTRLTVV.

The rearrangement joins TRBV5-6 to TRBJ2-5; TRBD1 matches 10 bases. The junction had 4 bases not matched to a gene; V was cut back by 0 bases and J by 5 bases. This CDR3 is built from 15 residues. CDR1 and CDR2 (germline): SGHDT, YYEEEE. CDR3 DNA sequence: TGTGCCAGCAGCTTGGCGACAGGGGGCATTGAGACCCAGTACTTC. Translated: CASSLATGGIETQYF. The variable domain in full, with the rest retrieved from reference TRBV5-6 and TRBJ2-5, is DAGVTQSPTHLIKTRGQQVTLRCSPKSGHDTVSWYQQALGQGPQFIFQYYEEEERQRGNFPDRFSGHQFPNYSSELNVNALLLGDSALYLCASSLATGGIETQYFGPGTRLLVL.

V gene TRBV28 combines with J gene TRBJ2-1; D remains unclear. V lost 3 bases and J lost 9, with 9 bases in between. This CDR3 contains 12 residues. Germline V gene sequence: CDR1 MDHEN, CDR2 SYDVKM. The CDR3, as DNA: TGTGCCAGCAGTTTTTATAGGAGTGAGCAGTTCTTC. Amino acid sequence: CASSFYRSEQFF.

The genes are TRBV5-1 and TRBJ2-5, with TRBD1 identical over 7 bases. From germline, CDR1 is SGHRS and CDR2 YFSETQ. The CDR3 spans 14 residues. The ends lost 3 bases at V and 2 bases at J; junction bases unmatched: 4. The CDR3 coding sequence is TGCGCCAGCAGCTCCGGACAGGTACAAGAGACCCAGTACTTC. Protein product: CASSSGQVQETQYF.

The rearrangement links TRBV29-1 to TRBJ1-1, with D possibly being TRBD1 (5 bases). CDR1 is SQVTM, CDR2 ANQGSEA, per germline. This CDR3 contains 14 residues. Trimming removed 5 bases at V and 0 bases at J, with 13 bases between. CDR3: CSVRGVGVNTEAFF. DNA for the CDR3: TGCAGCGTTCGCGGGGTGGGGGTGAACACTGAAGCTTTCTTT.

The V gene is TRBV10-1, the J gene TRBJ1-1; TRBD1 matches 7 bases. This CDR3 contains 16 residues. CDR1 is WNHNN, CDR2 SYGVQD, per germline (reference sequence). V shed 7 bases, J shed 0 bases, and the junction held 11 bases outside the gene matches. The CDR3 DNA reads as TGCGCCAGCAAGGGGGATCGACAGGGCCTGAACACTGAAGCTTTCTTT. Translation: CASKGDRQGLNTEAFF.

The CDR3 bases are TGTGCCAGCAGTGAAGAAGAGGACAGTCCCTACTATGGCTACACCTTC. Its protein product is CASSEEEDSPYYGYTF. The chain is built from TRBV2 and TRBJ1-2; D may be TRBD1 (6 bases). V lost 1 base to trimming and J lost 3 bases, with 15 bases between them. The CDR3 is made up of 16 amino acids. The V gene's germline CDR1 is SNHLY and CDR2 FYNNEI.

This chain uses TRBV27 with TRBJ2-7; 10 nucleotides agree with TRBD2. The V segment lost 3 bases and the J segment 6 bases; nucleotides outside the gene matches: 8. Germline assignment: CDR1 MNHEY and CDR2 SMNVEV (reference sequence). The CDR3 runs 15 residues. The CDR3 is CASSLGTSVDGEQYF. CDR3 bases: TGTGCCAGCAGTTTGGGGACTAGCGTAGACGGCGAGCAGTACTTC.

The chain is built from TRBV19 and TRBJ1-5; D is possibly TRBD1 (5 bases). The V end was cut by 6 bases, the J end by 0 bases, with 12 bases between. This CDR3 spans 15 amino acids. Germline V gives CDR1 LNHDA, CDR2 SQIVND (reference sequence). The CDR3 spells CASRTQAYSNQPQHF. The CDR3 nucleotides read TGTGCCAGTAGAACACAGGCTTATAGCAATCAGCCCCAGCATTTT.

V gene TRBV24-1 combines with J gene TRBJ2-5; no reliable D call. Between the trimmed V and J ends, which lost 1 base and 3 bases, there was a span of 11 bases. The CDR3 is 15 amino acids. Germline loops: CDR1 KGHDR, CDR2 SFDVKD. This CDR3 is CATSDFGTFKETQYF. CDR3 coding DNA: TGTGCCACCAGTGATTTTGGTACATTTAAAGAGACCCAGTACTTC.

This clone was seen only a few times. The rearrangement joins TRBV5-1 to TRBJ2-2; 12 bases line up with TRBD2. V lost 3 bases to trimming and J lost 4 bases; unmatched junction nucleotides: 4. Germline-derived CDR1 and CDR2 are SGHRS and YFSETQ. CDR3 length: 16 residues. Written as DNA, the CDR3 is TGCGCCAGCAGCTCGACTAGCGGGAGCGTCACCGGGGAGCTGTTTTTT. Translating gives CASSSTSGSVTGELFF.

The chain employs TRBV2 and TRBJ1-5, with 7 positions matching TRBD1. V was clipped by 6 bases and J by 5 bases; unmatched bases: 7. The CDR3 extends over 14 amino acids. Per the germline V gene, CDR1 is SNHLY and CDR2 is FYNNEI. The DNA for the CDR3 is TGTGCCAGCAGCCCACAGGGGAAATATCAGCCCCAGCATTTT. Its protein product is CASSPQGKYQPQHF.

The chain has TRBV3-1 (or the pseudogene TRBV3-2) and TRBJ1-4; 8 positions match TRBD1. This CDR3 has 16 amino acids. V was clipped by 5 bases and J by 4 bases; unmatched bases: 9. Germline loops: CDR1 LGHDT, CDR2 YNNKEL (reference sequence). The CDR3 loop is CASSTRDRSNNEKLFF. Here the CDR3 DNA reads TGTGCCAGCAGCACCCGGGACAGGTCAAATAATGAAAAACTGTTTTTT.

V gene TRBV5-1 combines with J gene TRBJ1-2, with 7 bases aligning to TRBD1. CDR1 and CDR2 (germline): SGHRS, YFSETQ. The CDR3 sequence is 14 residues long. After removal of 4 bases from V and 4 bases from J, the junction contained 7 bases not matched to a gene. The CDR3 nucleotides are TGCGCCAGCAGCCCTGAGGGGGCAACCTATGGCTACACCTTC. It yields the protein CASSPEGATYGYTF.